The next 14 T cell receptor beta chains were all read from a single sample in a study of T cell repertoires in cytomegalovirus infection. TCRdb re-derived calls from the reads in MiXCR, one entry per CDR3 protein. The data contain 85,000 to 120,000 distinct CDR3 sequences, 16% of them seen just once; the ten biggest clones take up 8%. What was sequenced was PBMCs. These receptors were obtained from a human donor in good health (CMV status not recorded). Some clones in this sample may be carry-over from other donors' samples.

The sample holds a few counts of this clonotype. The chain joins TRBV5-4 to TRBJ1-1, with 11 bases aligning to TRBD1. The J segment lost 0 bases and the V segment lost 4 bases, leaving 17 bases of the junction unmatched. CDR3 length equals 20 residues. Looked up from germline, CDR1 is SGHNT and CDR2 is YYREEE (reference sequence). CDR3 residues: CASSPSRTGGAMAMNTEAFF. The CDR3 nucleotides are TGTGCCAGCAGCCCCTCCAGGACAGGGGGCGCTATGGCGATGAACACTGAAGCTTTCTTT.

This clonotype has only a few counts. CDR3 DNA: TGTGCCAGCAGTTATTCAGTCACCGGGGAGCTGTTTTTT. Its translation is CASSYSVTGELFF. The chain links TRBV6-5 to TRBJ2-2; no firm D call. The CDR3 totals 13 residues. The germline V gene encodes CDR1 MNHEY and CDR2 SVGAGI. Between the trimmed V and J ends, which lost 3 bases and 4 bases, there was a span of 6 bases.

Ten or more counts support this clonotype. The chain carries TRBV4-2 and TRBJ1-1, with TRBD1 as a possible D gene (5 bases). V was pared by 4 bases and J by 5 bases, with 23 bases between. Germline values: CDR1 LGHNA, CDR2 YNFKEQ. The CDR3 spans 17 residues. The CDR3 DNA reads TGTGCCAGCAGCCGAGACTTAGGGACCGGCCGGGGGACTGAAGCTTTCTTT. This encodes CASSRDLGTGRGTEAFF.

V gene TRBV4-1 combines with J gene TRBJ2-3; the match to TRBD2 covers 7 bases. The CDR3 totals 14 residues. Germline values: CDR1 MGHRA, CDR2 YSYEKL. V trimming: 6 bases; J trimming: 0 bases; junction bases outside the gene matches: 3. The CDR3 DNA is TGCGCCAGCAGTCATAGCGGGAGCACAGATACGCAGTATTTT. This gives the protein CASSHSGSTDTQYF.

This clonotype is judged medium-sized. The CDR3 loop is CASSPVGVYNEQFF. The CDR3 bases are TGTGCCAGCAGTCCAGTGGGGGTCTACAATGAGCAGTTCTTC. This chain uses TRBV7-8 with TRBJ2-1; D may match TRBD1 or TRBD2 (5 bases each). Germline CDR1 is SGHVS and CDR2 is FQNEAQ. The CDR3 runs 14 residues. The V gene lost 6 bases and the J gene lost 3 bases, with 12 bases spanning the gap.

The chain combines TRBV27 with TRBJ2-7, with D possibly TRBD2 on 6 matching bases. CDR3 length: 14 amino acids. Germline V gene sequence: CDR1 MNHEY, CDR2 SMNVEV (reference sequence). Between the trimmed V and J ends, which lost 8 bases and 2 bases, there was a span of 16 bases. CDR3 nucleotides: TGTGCCAGCGGGTCCGGGACTTTCCCCTACGAGCAGTACTTC. It translates to CASGSGTFPYEQYF.

The chain uses TRBV20-1 and TRBJ2-6; TRBD1 aligns across 8 bases. CDR1 and CDR2 from the germline V gene are DFQATT and SNEGSKA (reference sequence). V gave up 3 bases and J gave up 0 bases; unmatched junction bases: 7. The CDR3 loop spans 17 amino acids. CDR3: CSARGQDIFSGANVLTF. CDR3 in DNA: TGCAGTGCTAGGGGACAGGATATCTTCTCTGGGGCCAACGTCCTGACTTTC.

This clonotype was observed many times. CDR3 protein: CASSYSHTDTQYF. Here the CDR3 DNA reads TGTGCCAGCAGCTATAGCCACACAGATACGCAGTATTTT. The chain links TRBV7-3 to TRBJ2-3; D is uncertain. The CDR3 sequence is 13 residues long. V was shortened by 4 bases and J by 2 bases, with 7 bases between the two germline ends. Per the germline V gene, CDR1 is SGHTA and CDR2 is FQGTGA.

In this sample, this clonotype turned up many times. The CDR3 sequence is CASSAGSNYGYTF. CDR3 nucleotide sequence: TGTGCCAGCAGCGCCGGGTCGAACTATGGCTACACCTTC. The gene calls are TRBV7-2 and TRBJ1-2, with D uncertain. V shed 5 bases and J shed 2 bases, with 9 bases lying between them. The germline CDR1 and CDR2 sequences are SGHTA and FQGNSA. The length of the CDR3 is 13 residues.

Comment on this clonotype: With a much larger clone just one base away, this may be a read error. The chain links TRBV7-3 to TRBJ2-1; TRBD2 aligns across 9 bases. The length of the CDR3 is 17 residues. The J segment lost 2 bases and the V segment lost 2 bases, leaving 7 bases of the junction unmatched. CDR1 is SGHTA and CDR2 is FQGTGA in the germline V gene. The CDR3 DNA reads as TGTGCCAGCAGCTTATCGCTAGCGGGGAGGACCTACAATGAGCAGTTCTTC. It translates to CASSLSLAGRTYNEQFF.

This clonotype turned up a few times. V gene TRBV28 combines with J gene TRBJ2-5, with D possibly called TRBD1 or TRBD2 (6 bases each). Germline V CDR1 and CDR2: MDHEN, SYDVKM. V lost 0 bases to trimming and J lost 3 bases, with 11 bases between them. The CDR3 is made up of 15 amino acids. The CDR3 spells CASSLWGGPEETQYF. CDR3 bases: TGTGCCAGCAGTTTATGGGGGGGCCCTGAAGAGACCCAGTACTTC.

This clonotype was counted at least ten times. The chain combines TRBV25-1 with TRBJ1-4, with a weak D call TRBD1 (6 bases). V lost 5 bases and J lost 1, with 8 bases in between. CDR3 size: 14 residues. Germline V gene sequence: CDR1 MGHDK, CDR2 SYGVNS. CDR3 residues: CASSLQGTNEKLFF. The CDR3 DNA reads TGTGCCAGCAGTCTACAGGGAACTAATGAAAAACTGTTTTTT.

This clonotype was observed a few times. This sequence joins TRBV19 and TRBJ1-5; weak D call: TRBD1 (5 bases). There are 17 residues in the CDR3. CDR1 LNHDA and CDR2 SQIVND come from the germline V gene (reference sequence). The V end lost 5 bases, the J end lost 2 bases, and 19 bases lay between the germline ends. The CDR3 coding sequence is TGTGCCAGTAGTGTACAGGAAACGCAGATTGGCAATCAGCCCCAGCATTTT. It translates to CASSVQETQIGNQPQHF.

This sequence joins TRBV10-3 and TRBJ1-1; TRBD1 matches at 8 bases. This CDR3 spans 14 amino acids. Unmatched junction bases numbered 7, after V lost 5 bases and J lost 5 bases. Germline-derived CDR1 and CDR2 are ENHRY and SYGVKD. The CDR3 here is CAISTGGGYTEAFF. CDR3 sequence (DNA): TGTGCCATCAGTACAGGGGGAGGATATACTGAAGCTTTCTTT.